The sequence of this T cell receptor beta chain was determined in a study of shared clonotypes between healthy human individuals. Profiled with immunoSEQ multiplex PCR; TCRdb holds only in-frame clones, not every one. The sample yields about 2.4 million clones, about 92% seen once. The germline V gene encodes CDR1 SGHAT and CDR2 FQNNGV. With 2 bases clipped from V and 4 bases from J, the junction kept 11 bases outside the gene matches. This CDR3 region has 16 residues. This receptor was obtained from a young man in good health. V gene TRBV11-2 combines with J gene TRBJ2-7; 7 nucleotides agree with TRBD2. Sequencing was carried out using naive CD4+ T cells sorted from blood. Specified subset: CD45RA+ positively selected. This chain's CDR3 is CASSLPRGGDGYEQYF. CDR3 sequence (DNA): TGTGCCAGCAGCTTACCTCGCGGGGGTGACGGGTACGAGCAGTACTTC.